One sample yielded the 10 T cell receptor beta chains listed below, sequenced in a study of OX40 agonist ivuxolimab in advanced cancers. Assay used: immunoSEQ multiplex PCR; TCRdb lists only in-frame clones, some missing. Of 73,000 or so clones listed, around 83% are singletons. The sequencing used CD4+ or CD8+ T cells sorted from blood, collected in a trial of the OX40 agonist ivuxolimab. The receptors derive from an adult with an advanced solid tumor such as melanoma, head and neck, liver or kidney cancer.

This clone occurred once. The CDR3 sequence is CASSNRQGALYGYTF. The DNA for the CDR3 is TGTGCCAGCAGCAACCGACAGGGGGCTCTCTATGGCTACACCTTC. The rearrangement joins TRBV5-4 to TRBJ1-2; 10 bases line up with TRBD1. In germline, CDR1 is SGHNT, CDR2 YYREEE (reference sequence). The junction had 7 bases not matched to a gene; V was cut back by 4 bases and J by 4 bases. CDR3 length: 15 amino acids.

The gene calls are TRBV11-3 and TRBJ2-2; tentatively, D is TRBD2 (6 bases). CDR1 is SGHNT, CDR2 YENEEA, per germline. This CDR3 comprises 18 residues. Trimming removed 1 base at V and 0 bases at J, with 15 bases between. The CDR3 spells CASSLGGWRGPNTGELFF. CDR3 coding DNA: TGTGCCAGCAGCTTAGGGGGTTGGCGGGGCCCGAACACCGGGGAGCTGTTTTTT. The whole variable domain, filled in from reference TRBV11-3 and TRBJ2-2, reads EAGVVQSPRYKIIEKKQPVAFWCNPISGHNTLYWYLQNLGQGPELLIRYENEEAVDDSQLPKDRFSAERLKGVDSTLKIQPAELGDSAVYLCASSLGGWRGPNTGELFFGEGSRLTVL.

The V and J genes are TRBV2 and TRBJ2-7; TRBD1 matches 9 bases. Per germline, CDR1 SNHLY and CDR2 FYNNEI. The CDR3 is made up of 15 amino acids. The trim removed 5 bases at V and 3 bases at J, leaving 8 bases unmatched. CDR3 loop: CASSPAGQGFYEQYF. In nucleotides, the CDR3 is TGTGCCAGCAGTCCTGCGGGACAGGGTTTCTACGAGCAGTACTTC.

The chain carries TRBV28 and TRBJ2-1; D assignment may be TRBD1 or TRBD2 (5 bases each). Germline values: CDR1 MDHEN, CDR2 SYDVKM. Trimming pared 6 bases from V and 12 bases from J, leaving 24 bases between. This CDR3 is built from 15 residues. CDR3 in amino acids: CASRLPGPPSSGQFF. CDR3 sequence (DNA): TGTGCCAGCAGACTACCGGGGCCTCCTAGTTCAGGGCAGTTCTTC.

The rearrangement links TRBV15 to TRBJ1-2; no clear D. The V end was cut by 1 base, the J end by 4 bases, with 10 bases between. The germline gives CDR1 LNHNV, CDR2 YYDKDF (reference sequence). CDR3 length: 14 residues. As DNA, the CDR3 is TGTGCCACCAGCAGAGGGGAGACGGGCTATGGCTACACCTTC. It encodes CATSRGETGYGYTF.

The chain uses TRBV7-6 and TRBJ2-5; TRBD2 agrees at 11 bases. J was trimmed by 7 bases and V by 5 bases; bases with no gene match: 12. This CDR3 is built from 16 residues. CDR1 and CDR2 (germline): SGHVS, FNYEAQ. The CDR3 sequence is CASSRVLAGGRTTQYF. CDR3 bases: TGTGCCAGCAGCCGCGTTTTAGCGGGGGGGCGTACGACCCAGTACTTC.

This rearrangement joins TRBV29-1 to TRBJ2-1, with TRBD2 identical over 9 bases. Germline V gene lookup returns CDR1 SQVTM and CDR2 ANQGSEA. The length of the CDR3 is 14 residues. After removal of 5 bases from V and 7 bases from J, the junction contained 9 bases not matched to a gene. Here the CDR3 DNA reads TGCAGCGTTTCGGCGGGAGGGCCGAATAATGAGCAGTTCTTC. Amino acid sequence: CSVSAGGPNNEQFF.

The chain links TRBV7-2 to TRBJ2-7; the match to TRBD1 covers 9 bases. Trimming took 5 bases from V and 4 from J; bases not matched to a gene: 9. Germline V gives CDR1 SGHTA, CDR2 FQGNSA. The CDR3 totals 15 residues. The CDR3, as DNA: TGTGCCAGCAGCCCACCGGGGACAGGGATGTACGAGCAGTACTTC. It is translated as CASSPPGTGMYEQYF.

The chain carries TRBV7-2 and TRBJ1-1, with TRBD1 as a possible D gene (6 bases). Germline V gene sequence: CDR1 SGHTA, CDR2 FQGNSA. Trimming cost V 2 bases and J 8 bases, with 15 bases left between them. The CDR3 loop spans 14 amino acids. The CDR3 DNA reads TGTGCCAGCAGCTTAAGAATCAGGGGAGAGGAAGCTTTCTTT. This translates into CASSLRIRGEEAFF. The whole variable domain, remainder taken from reference TRBV7-2 and TRBJ1-1, is GAGVSQSPSNKVTEKGKDVELRCDPISGHTALYWYRQSLGQGLEFLIYFQGNSAPDKSGLPSDRFSAERTGGSVSTLTIQRTQQEDSAVYLCASSLRIRGEEAFFGQGTRLTVV.

This clone was seen only a few times. The chain carries TRBV20-1 and TRBJ2-5; D gene unclear. The CDR3 covers 11 residues. Germline CDR1 and CDR2: DFQATT and SNEGSKA (reference sequence). The germline V and J ends were trimmed by 5 bases and 4 bases, with 8 bases remaining between them. The CDR3 DNA is TGCAGTGCTCCTCTTCGAGAGACCCAGTACTTC. Its translation is CSAPLRETQYF.